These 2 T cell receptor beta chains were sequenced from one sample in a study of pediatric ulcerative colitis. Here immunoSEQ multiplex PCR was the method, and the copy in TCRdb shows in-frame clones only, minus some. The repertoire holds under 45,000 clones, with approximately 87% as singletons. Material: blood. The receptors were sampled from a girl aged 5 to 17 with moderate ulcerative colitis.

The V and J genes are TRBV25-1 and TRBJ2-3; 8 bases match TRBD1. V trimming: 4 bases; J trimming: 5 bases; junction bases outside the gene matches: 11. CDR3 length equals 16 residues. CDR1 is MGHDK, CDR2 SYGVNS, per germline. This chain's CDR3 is CASSGWDRRFRDTQYF. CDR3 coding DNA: TGTGCCAGCAGTGGGTGGGACAGGAGGTTCAGAGATACGCAGTATTTT. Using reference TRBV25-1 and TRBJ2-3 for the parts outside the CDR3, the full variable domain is EADIYQTPRYLVIGTGKKITLECSQTMGHDKMYWYQQDPGMELHLIHYSYGVNSTEKGDLSSESTVSRIRTEHFPLTLESARPSHTSQYLCASSGWDRRFRDTQYFGPGTRLTVL.

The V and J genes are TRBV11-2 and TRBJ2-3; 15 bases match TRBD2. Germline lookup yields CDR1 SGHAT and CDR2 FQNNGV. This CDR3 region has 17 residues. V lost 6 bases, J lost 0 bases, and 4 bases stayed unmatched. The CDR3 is CASRGLAGGTSTDTQYF. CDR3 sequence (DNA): TGTGCCAGCAGGGGACTAGCGGGGGGAACTAGCACAGATACGCAGTATTTT.